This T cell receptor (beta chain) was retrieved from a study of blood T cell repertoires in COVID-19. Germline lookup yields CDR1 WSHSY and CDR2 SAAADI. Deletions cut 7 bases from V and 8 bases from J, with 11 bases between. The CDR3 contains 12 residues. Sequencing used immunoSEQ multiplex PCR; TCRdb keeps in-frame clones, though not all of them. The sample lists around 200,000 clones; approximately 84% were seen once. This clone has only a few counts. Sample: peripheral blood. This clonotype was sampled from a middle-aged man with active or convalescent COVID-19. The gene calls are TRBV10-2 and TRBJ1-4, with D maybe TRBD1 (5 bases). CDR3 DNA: TGCGCCAGCAAGGGGCCTGGGGAAAAACTGTTTTTT. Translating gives CASKGPGEKLFF.